The 17 T cell receptor beta chains listed next were all sequenced from one sample in a study of Tregs in tolerant kidney transplant recipients. The table came from immunoSEQ multiplex PCR; TCRdb's copy has only in-frame clones and leaves some out. The sample holds fewer than 60,000 clones; roughly nine tenths are singletons and the top ten take approximately 16%. Mixed chimerism was transient after nonmyeloablative marrow transplants from related graft donors. This sample comprised CD8+ T cells from blood (PBMCs), obtained 24 months after the transplant. Source of these receptors: a human patient who received a combined kidney and bone marrow transplant. Some T cells may be supplied by the graft donor.

The J gene is TRBJ2-5, the V gene TRBV9; possible D gene TRBD2, 7 bases. Per germline, CDR1 SGDLS and CDR2 YYNGEE. The V and J ends lost 0 bases and 5 bases respectively, with 14 bases between them. There are 15 residues in the CDR3. The CDR3 DNA is TGTGCCAGCAGCGTAGGTTGGGGGGGCCGTGAGACCCAGTACTTC. This translates into CASSVGWGGRETQYF.

This clone appeared once. The rearrangement joins TRBV4-3 to TRBJ1-3, with 7 bases lining up with TRBD1. With 5 bases clipped from V and 0 bases from J, the junction kept 7 bases outside the gene matches. This CDR3 spans 16 amino acids. CDR1 is LGHNA, CDR2 YSLEER, per germline. This CDR3 reads CASSTRQGFSGNTIYF. CDR3 DNA: TGCGCCAGCAGCACCCGACAGGGTTTCTCTGGAAACACCATATATTTT.

This rearrangement joins TRBV7-9 to TRBJ2-5; a possible D gene is TRBD1 (6 bases). The ends were cut back, 5 bases at V and 1 base at J, with 17 bases in the middle. CDR1 and CDR2 from the germline V gene are SEHNR and FQNEAQ (reference sequence). This CDR3 region has 16 residues. Here the CDR3 reads CASSTRAFRGQETQYF. The CDR3, as DNA: TGTGCCAGCAGCACTAGGGCATTCAGGGGCCAAGAGACCCAGTACTTC. Filled out from reference TRBV7-9 and TRBJ2-5, the complete variable domain reads DTGVSQNPRHKITKRGQNVTFRCDPISEHNRLYWYRQTLGQGPEFLTYFQNEAQLEKSRLLSDRFSAERPKGSFSTLEIQRTEQGDSAMYLCASSTRAFRGQETQYFGPGTRLLVL.

This chain connects TRBV4-1 to TRBJ1-2; D gene uncertain. The CDR3 is made up of 15 amino acids. The V gene's germline CDR1 is MGHRA and CDR2 YSYEKL. The V and J ends lost 1 base and 6 bases respectively, with 15 bases between them. CDR3 residues: CASSQVQVFPHGYTF. In DNA, the CDR3 is TGCGCCAGCAGCCAAGTTCAGGTTTTCCCCCATGGCTACACCTTC.

The chain carries TRBV30 and TRBJ1-2, with D hard to call. Germline loops: CDR1 GTSNPN, CDR2 SVGIG (reference sequence). V was clipped by 0 bases and J by 7 bases, with 12 bases between them. The CDR3 runs to 13 residues. The CDR3, as DNA: TGTGCCTGGAGTGTAGCGGATTTTAGTGGCTACACCTTC. It encodes CAWSVADFSGYTF.

The chain links TRBV27 to TRBJ2-7; weak D call: TRBD1 (5 bases). This CDR3 has 15 residues. V was clipped by 2 bases and J by 2 bases, with 13 bases between them. The germline V gene encodes CDR1 MNHEY and CDR2 SMNVEV (reference sequence). The CDR3 bases are TGTGCCAGCAGTTTAGGGGCAGGCAGAACCTACGAGCAGTACTTC. It codes for CASSLGAGRTYEQYF.

J is TRBJ2-2 and V is TRBV9; 11 bases agree with TRBD2. The length of the CDR3 is 13 residues. Per germline, CDR1 SGDLS and CDR2 YYNGEE. J lost 7 bases, V lost 7 bases, and 3 bases had no gene match. CDR3 coding DNA: TGTGCCAGCGGTAGCGGGAGGGACGGGGAGCTGTTTTTT. Translated, it gives CASGSGRDGELFF. Combining the CDR3 with reference TRBV9 and TRBJ2-2 gives the whole variable domain DSGVTQTPKHLITATGQRVTLRCSPRSGDLSVYWYQQSLDQGLQFLIQYYNGEERAKGNILERFSAQQFPDLHSELNLSSLELGDSALYFCASGSGRDGELFFGEGSRLTVL.

This chain joins TRBV9 and TRBJ2-5; D might be TRBD1 (6 bases). The CDR3 has 15 residues. V lost 5 bases to trimming and J lost 4 bases, with 18 bases between them. Germline lookup yields CDR1 SGDLS and CDR2 YYNGEE. The CDR3 loop reads CASSPGDAPLETQYF. CDR3 bases: TGTGCCAGCAGTCCAGGGGATGCTCCTTTAGAGACCCAGTACTTC.

The rearrangement joins TRBV6-1 to TRBJ2-7; a weak D match, TRBD1 (5 bases). The CDR3 is made up of 13 amino acids. V was pared by 1 base and J by 4 bases, with 8 bases between. Germline V gene sequence: CDR1 MNHNS, CDR2 SASEGT. The CDR3 sequence: CASSEVWTYEQYF. Here the CDR3 DNA reads TGTGCCAGCAGTGAAGTTTGGACATACGAGCAGTACTTC.

This clone came up once. The V and J genes are TRBV4-1 and TRBJ1-5; 8 nucleotides match TRBD1. Germline CDR1 and CDR2: MGHRA and YSYEKL. V shed 1 base, J shed 7 bases, and the junction held 9 bases outside the gene matches. The CDR3 is 16 amino acids. This chain's CDR3 is CASSQGVRGLNQPQHF. The CDR3 coding sequence is TGCGCCAGCAGCCAAGGGGTCAGGGGGCTAAACCAGCCCCAGCATTTT.

The chain uses TRBV9 and TRBJ2-1; TRBD2 matches 8 bases. Germline CDR1 reads SGDLS; CDR2 reads YYNGEE. V was pared by 0 bases and J by 7 bases, with 6 bases of the junction left unmatched. The CDR3 spans 15 residues. DNA for the CDR3: TGTGCCAGCAGCGTAGTTGAGGGCGGGGGGAATGAGCAGTTCTTC. Translation gives CASSVVEGGGNEQFF.

This chain links TRBV19 with TRBJ1-2, with a tentative D call TRBD1 (5 bases). CDR3 length: 11 amino acids. V lost 8 bases, J lost 2 bases, and 6 bases lay in between. CDR1 is LNHDA and CDR2 is SQIVND in the germline V gene (reference sequence). CDR3 sequence (DNA): TGTGCCAGTGACAGCAACTATGGCTACACCTTC. This sequence encodes CASDSNYGYTF.

The genes are TRBV19 and TRBJ2-1, with D unclear. The CDR3 contains 12 residues. Germline-derived CDR1 and CDR2 are LNHDA and SQIVND (reference sequence). Deletions cut 6 bases from V and 7 bases from J, with 10 bases between. The CDR3 nucleotides are TGTGCCAGTAGCCGGGTCGCGAATGAGCAGTTCTTC. This translates into CASSRVANEQFF.

The chain couples TRBV6-4 to TRBJ2-3; D remains ambiguous. This CDR3 is 15 amino acids long. Trimming took off 6 bases at V and 4 bases at J, with 17 bases between the two ends. The germline V gene has CDR1 MRHNA and CDR2 SNTAGT. The chain's CDR3 is CASSVGYTMADTQYF. The CDR3 DNA reads TGTGCCAGCAGCGTTGGGTATACTATGGCAGATACGCAGTATTTT.

The chain couples TRBV9 to TRBJ2-2; 9 bases align to TRBD2. V gave up 4 bases and J gave up 6 bases; unmatched junction bases: 7. In germline, CDR1 is SGDLS, CDR2 YYNGEE. The CDR3 is made up of 15 amino acids. In DNA, the CDR3 is TGTGCCAGCAGCTCCCCTAGCGGGGTGGCCGGGGAGCTGTTTTTT. Protein: CASSSPSGVAGELFF. Supplemented by reference TRBV9 and TRBJ2-2, the full variable domain reads DSGVTQTPKHLITATGQRVTLRCSPRSGDLSVYWYQQSLDQGLQFLIQYYNGEERAKGNILERFSAQQFPDLHSELNLSSLELGDSALYFCASSSPSGVAGELFFGEGSRLTVL.

The CDR3 protein is CASSVGGNTEAFF. Here the CDR3 DNA reads TGCGCCAGCAGTGTGGGGGGGAACACTGAAGCTTTCTTT. The J gene is TRBJ1-1, the V gene TRBV10-2; D is perhaps TRBD1 (5 bases). Germline CDR1 WSHSY, CDR2 SAAADI. This CDR3 contains 13 residues. Trimming took 4 bases from V and 1 from J, leaving 7 bases between them.

This clone was seen a handful of times. This sequence joins TRBV7-9 and TRBJ1-4; perhaps TRBD1 as D (5 bases). The CDR3 length is 14 residues. Germline V gene data show CDR1 as SEHNR and CDR2 as FQNEAQ (reference sequence). Trimming took 5 bases from V and 7 from J, leaving 14 bases between them. CDR3 region: CASSTQDTGEKLFF. The CDR3 DNA reads as TGTGCCAGCAGCACCCAAGACACAGGTGAAAAACTGTTTTTT.